The entry below describes one T cell receptor (beta chain). These data belong to a study of blood T cell repertoires in COVID-19. About the study: Samples representing acute and convalescent COVID-19 were sourced from the United States, Italy and Spain. Sources were T cells, B-cell-depleted T cells, or PBMCs; the material itself was cDNA or gDNA.

Per the study methods: Amplified reference gene primers provided the basis for estimating nucleated cell counts. Here immunoSEQ multiplex PCR was the method, and the copy in TCRdb shows in-frame clones only, minus some. Clonal size and the V and J genes are those of that table, whereas D and trimming came from the DNA. The sample consists of around 120,000 clones, about 90% of them appearing once. Source material: peripheral blood. The sequence derives from a woman in her 70s with acute or convalescent COVID-19.

DNA for the CDR3: TGTGCCAGCAGCTTAGCAGGGGCCGGCGAGCAGTACTTC. It specifies CASSLAGAGEQYF. The rearrangement links TRBV7-9 to TRBJ2-7, with D tentatively TRBD1 (5 bases). CDR3 length: 13 residues. Trimming shortened V by 0 bases and J by 6 bases, and 9 bases separated the two germline ends. Germline V gives CDR1 SEHNR, CDR2 FQNEAQ (reference sequence).